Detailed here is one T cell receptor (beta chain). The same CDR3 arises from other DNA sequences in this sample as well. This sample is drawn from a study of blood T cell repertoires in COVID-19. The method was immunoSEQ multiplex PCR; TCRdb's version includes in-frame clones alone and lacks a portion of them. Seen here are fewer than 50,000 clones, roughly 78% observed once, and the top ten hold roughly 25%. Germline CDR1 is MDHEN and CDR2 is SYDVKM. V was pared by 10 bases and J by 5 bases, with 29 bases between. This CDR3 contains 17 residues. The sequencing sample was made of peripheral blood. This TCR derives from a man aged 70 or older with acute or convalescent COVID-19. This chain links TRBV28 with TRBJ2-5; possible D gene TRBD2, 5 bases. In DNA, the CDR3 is TGTGCCATGGGTAAGCCGGGCCCGAGGGCCCGACGGGAGACCCAGTACTTC. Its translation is CAMGKPGPRARRETQYF. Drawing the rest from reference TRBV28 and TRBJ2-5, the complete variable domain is DVKVTQSSRYLVKRTGEKVFLECVQDMDHENMFWYRQDPGLGLRLIYFSYDVKMKEKGDIPEGYSVSREKKERFSLILESASTNQTSMYLCAMGKPGPRARRETQYFGPGTRLLVL.